A single TCR beta chain is shown here with its context. The data originate from a study of blood T cell repertoires in COVID-19. Study-level information: Sources were T cells, B-cell-depleted T cells, or PBMCs; the material itself was cDNA or gDNA.

Under the authors' procedure: Estimates of nucleated cell counts were drawn from the amplification of reference gene primers. Profiling relied on immunoSEQ multiplex PCR, and the TCRdb table lists in-frame clones only, not all of them. Clone size and V and J calls were adopted from that table, with D and trimming inferred from the DNA. Of about 240,000 clones detected, 88% appear once; the ten largest clones hold about 0.8%. Germline V lookup: CDR1 MNHEY, CDR2 SVGEGT. The trim removed 4 bases at V and 3 bases at J, leaving 5 bases unmatched. The CDR3 is 16 residues long. The specimen was peripheral blood. The sequence came from a woman in her thirties with acute or convalescent COVID-19. V usage is TRBV6-2 or TRBV6-3 and J usage is TRBJ2-3; TRBD2 matches 12 bases. This chain's CDR3 is CASSFLTSGRTDTQYF. In DNA, the CDR3 is TGTGCCAGCAGTTTCCTCACTAGCGGGAGGACAGATACGCAGTATTTT.